These 12 T cell receptor beta chains originate from one sample sequenced in a study of memory CD4+ T cells and cytomegalovirus serostatus. Single viable CD3+CD4+CD8-CD45RO+ cells were sorted as the memory CD4+ T cells. Assay: immunoSEQ multiplex PCR; the TCRdb copy retains only in-frame clones and omits some. The sample carries about 56,000 clones, about 73% recorded once. What was sequenced was memory CD4+ T cells from blood. These receptors came from an adult in good health and CMV-seropositive.

This clone was detected only once. V usage is TRBV6-1 and J usage is TRBJ2-1; 10 nucleotides agree with TRBD2. The CDR3 has 15 residues. The germline CDR1 and CDR2 sequences are MNHNS and SASEGT. V trimming: 6 bases; J trimming: 2 bases; junction bases outside the gene matches: 4. CDR3 nucleotides: TGTGCCAGCAGGGGAAGCGGGAGGGCCTACAATGAGCAGTTCTTC. Protein sequence: CASRGSGRAYNEQFF.

The V gene is TRBV7-9, the J gene TRBJ2-4; maybe TRBD1 (5 bases). With 1 base removed from V and 8 bases from J, the gap between germline ends came to 9 bases. The CDR3 is 13 amino acids. Germline CDR1 and CDR2: SEHNR and FQNEAQ (reference sequence). DNA of the CDR3: TGTGCCAGCAGCTTAGGACAGTTTGACATTCAGTACTTC. The encoded protein is CASSLGQFDIQYF.

This clone turned up a few times. V and J are TRBV4-1 and TRBJ2-5; D is unresolved. V gave up 4 bases and J gave up 6 bases, with 12 bases separating them. CDR1 and CDR2 (germline): MGHRA, YSYEKL. The CDR3 totals 13 residues. In DNA, the CDR3 is TGCGCCAGCAGCCCCCAGGAAAGGCAGACCCAGTACTTC. Translated: CASSPQERQTQYF.

The chain is built from TRBV18 and TRBJ1-1; no clear D gene. There are 15 residues in the CDR3. The V gene's germline CDR1 is KGHSH and CDR2 LQKENI. The germline V and J ends were trimmed by 2 bases and 0 bases, with 10 bases remaining between them. Here the CDR3 reads CASSPIKLMNTEAFF. The CDR3 bases are TGTGCCAGCTCACCAATTAAACTAATGAACACTGAAGCTTTCTTT.

This sequence joins TRBV10-1 and TRBJ2-2, with 9 bases that match TRBD1. With V trimmed by 8 bases and J by 4 bases, 2 bases remained unmatched. The CDR3 has 13 residues. The germline gives CDR1 WNHNN, CDR2 SYGVQD (reference sequence). The CDR3 protein is CASGQGSTGELFF. For the CDR3, the DNA is TGCGCCAGCGGACAGGGGAGCACCGGGGAGCTGTTTTTT.

In its sample, this clone was seen once. J is TRBJ2-3 and V is TRBV19; D gene ambiguous. Germline lookup yields CDR1 LNHDA and CDR2 SQIVND (reference sequence). V was trimmed by 5 bases and J by 1 base, leaving 19 bases between them. The CDR3 runs to 17 residues. The CDR3 spells CASSSLGPALGTDTQYF. In DNA form, the CDR3 reads TGTGCCAGTAGTTCCCTCGGGCCGGCCTTGGGCACAGATACGCAGTATTTT.

CDR3 DNA: TGTGCCAGCAGCTTCAAAGGGGATGTGACCCAGTACTTC. Translation gives CASSFKGDVTQYF. This chain joins TRBV7-2 and TRBJ2-5; a possible D gene is TRBD1 (5 bases). The CDR3 runs to 13 residues. Trimming removed 3 bases at V and 7 bases at J, with 12 bases between. From germline, CDR1 is SGHTA and CDR2 FQGNSA.

The rearrangement links TRBV28 to TRBJ1-2, with D perhaps matching TRBD1 (5 bases). V lost 6 bases and J lost 8, with 19 bases in between. This CDR3 is 14 amino acids long. Germline CDR1 MDHEN, CDR2 SYDVKM. CDR3 sequence reads: CASRFSGKSEGYTF. CDR3 nucleotide sequence: TGTGCCAGCAGGTTCTCAGGGAAATCGGAGGGCTACACCTTC.

The gene calls are TRBV7-6 and TRBJ1-5, with 8 bases lining up with TRBD1. The CDR3 contains 14 residues. The germline V gene has CDR1 SGHVS and CDR2 FNYEAQ. After removal of 5 bases from V and 5 bases from J, the junction contained 5 bases not matched to a gene. The CDR3 region has the DNA TGTGCCAGCAGCCGAACGGGACAGGATCAGCCCCAGCATTTT. Encoded protein: CASSRTGQDQPQHF. The complete variable domain, with remaining parts taken from reference TRBV7-6 and TRBJ1-5, reads GAGVSQSPRYKVTKRGQDVALRCDPISGHVSLYWYRQALGQGPEFLTYFNYEAQQDKSGLPNDRFSAERPEGSISTLTIQRTEQRDSAMYRCASSRTGQDQPQHFGDGTRLSIL.

The CDR3 coding sequence is TGTGCCACCAGCAGGGGGGGGACTAGCGGGAGCACGGCCCAGTACTTC. Its protein is CATSRGGTSGSTAQYF. The V and J genes are TRBV15 and TRBJ2-5; TRBD2 matches at 14 bases. This CDR3 has 16 residues. From germline, CDR1 is LNHNV and CDR2 YYDKDF (reference sequence). The J segment lost 9 bases and the V segment lost 3 bases, leaving 9 bases of the junction unmatched.

The rearrangement joins TRBV27 to TRBJ1-1; possible D gene TRBD1, 6 bases. CDR1 MNHEY and CDR2 SMNVEV come from the germline V gene (reference sequence). V was shortened by 2 bases and J by 5 bases, with 12 bases between the two germline ends. This CDR3 has 14 amino acids. CDR3 nucleotide sequence: TGTGCCAGCAGTTTACAGGGGCGGGAGACTGAAGCTTTCTTT. Translated: CASSLQGRETEAFF.

This sequence joins TRBV6-6 and TRBJ1-6; D ambiguous. V was clipped by 2 bases and J by 7 bases, with 3 bases between them. There are 12 residues in the CDR3. Germline assignment: CDR1 MNHNY and CDR2 SVGAGI (reference sequence). CDR3 region: CASSYGNSPLHF. The CDR3 DNA is TGTGCCAGCAGTTACGGGAATTCACCCCTCCACTTT.